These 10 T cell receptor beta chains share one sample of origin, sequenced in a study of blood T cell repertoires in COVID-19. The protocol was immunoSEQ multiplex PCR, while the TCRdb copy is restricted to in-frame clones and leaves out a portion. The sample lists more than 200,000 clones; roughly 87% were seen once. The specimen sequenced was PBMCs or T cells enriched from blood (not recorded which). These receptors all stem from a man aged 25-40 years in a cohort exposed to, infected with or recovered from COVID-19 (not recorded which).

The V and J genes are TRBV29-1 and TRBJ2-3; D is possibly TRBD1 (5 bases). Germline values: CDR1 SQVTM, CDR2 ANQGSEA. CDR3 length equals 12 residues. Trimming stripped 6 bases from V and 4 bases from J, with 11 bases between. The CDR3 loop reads CSVTGFADTQYF. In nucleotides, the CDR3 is TGCAGCGTCACAGGATTTGCAGATACGCAGTATTTT.

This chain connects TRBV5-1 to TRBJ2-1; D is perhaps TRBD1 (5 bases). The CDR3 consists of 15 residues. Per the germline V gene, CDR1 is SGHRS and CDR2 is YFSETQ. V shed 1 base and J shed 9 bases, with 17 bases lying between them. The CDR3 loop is CASSLWGDPPGEQFF. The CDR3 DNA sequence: TGCGCCAGCAGCTTGTGGGGCGATCCCCCGGGTGAGCAGTTCTTC.

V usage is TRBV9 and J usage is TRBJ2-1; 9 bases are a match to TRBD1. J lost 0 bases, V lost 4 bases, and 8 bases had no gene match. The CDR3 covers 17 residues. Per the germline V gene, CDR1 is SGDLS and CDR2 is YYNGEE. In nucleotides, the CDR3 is TGTGCCAGCAGCCCTTGGGACAGGGCGACCTCCTACAATGAGCAGTTCTTC. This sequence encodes CASSPWDRATSYNEQFF.

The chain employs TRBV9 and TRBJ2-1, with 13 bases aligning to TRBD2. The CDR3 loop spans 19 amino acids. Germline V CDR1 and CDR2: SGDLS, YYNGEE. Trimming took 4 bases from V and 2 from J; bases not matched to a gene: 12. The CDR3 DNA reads TGTGCCAGCAGCCCCCGACTAGCGGGAGGTACCAGGACCTACAATGAGCAGTTCTTC. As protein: CASSPRLAGGTRTYNEQFF.

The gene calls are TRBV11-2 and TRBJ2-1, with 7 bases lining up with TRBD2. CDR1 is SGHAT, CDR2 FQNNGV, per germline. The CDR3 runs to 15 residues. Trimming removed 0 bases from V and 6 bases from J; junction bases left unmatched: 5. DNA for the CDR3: TGTGCCAGCAGCTTAGAAGGGGACTATTTCAATGAGCAGTTCTTC. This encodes CASSLEGDYFNEQFF.

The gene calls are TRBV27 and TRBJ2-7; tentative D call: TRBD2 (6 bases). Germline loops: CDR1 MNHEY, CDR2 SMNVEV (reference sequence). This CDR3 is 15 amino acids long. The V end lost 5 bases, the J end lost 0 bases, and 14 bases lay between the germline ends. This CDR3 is CASSTPRGSSYEQYF. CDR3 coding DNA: TGTGCCAGCAGTACCCCTCGGGGGAGCTCCTACGAGCAGTACTTC.

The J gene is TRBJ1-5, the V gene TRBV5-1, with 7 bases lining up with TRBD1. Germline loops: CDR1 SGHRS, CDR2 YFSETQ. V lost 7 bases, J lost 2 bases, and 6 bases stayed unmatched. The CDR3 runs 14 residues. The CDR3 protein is CASSSRGGNQPQHF. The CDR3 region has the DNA TGCGCCAGCTCGTCCAGGGGGGGCAATCAGCCCCAGCATTTT.

The CDR3 DNA reads as TGTGCCACCTCTACGTGGGCGGGGGACACCGGGGAGCTGTTTTTT. It encodes CATSTWAGDTGELFF. This chain uses TRBV3-1 (or the pseudogene TRBV3-2) with TRBJ2-2, with TRBD2 identical over 7 bases. Germline CDR1 reads LGHDT; CDR2 reads YNNKEL (reference sequence). The J segment lost 3 bases and the V segment lost 10 bases, leaving 11 bases of the junction unmatched. The CDR3 consists of 15 residues.

CDR3 in amino acids: CASSQGLGNTGELFF. CDR3 sequence (DNA): TGTGCCAGCAGTCAGGGACTAGGGAACACCGGGGAGCTGTTTTTT. V gene TRBV27 combines with J gene TRBJ2-2; 8 bases align to TRBD2. V dropped 5 bases and J dropped 1; count of bases not matched to a gene: 3. CDR3 length: 15 residues. Germline CDR1 reads MNHEY; CDR2 reads SMNVEV (reference sequence).

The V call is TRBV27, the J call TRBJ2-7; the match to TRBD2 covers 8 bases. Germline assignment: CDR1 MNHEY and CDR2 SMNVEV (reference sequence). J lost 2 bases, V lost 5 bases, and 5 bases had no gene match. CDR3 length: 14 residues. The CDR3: CASSRTSGTYEQYF. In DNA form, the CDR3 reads TGTGCCAGCAGTAGAACTAGCGGTACCTACGAGCAGTACTTC.